This T cell receptor beta chain appears in the sequencing data of a study of identical twins (dated by TCRdb to the mid-2010s). At the level of the whole study: The study deep-sequenced TCR alpha and beta repertoires from monozygotic twins, unrelated adults of various ages and cord blood to test whether fetal clonotypes persist. To rule out contamination, replicate twin experiments were performed at different times with different library preparation protocols.

This clonotype was picked up many times. Its antigen remains undetermined. Qualities for individual bases were not recorded, and no much larger clone is one base off. Inclusive of the bounding cysteine and phenylalanine, the CDR3 is 15 residues long. Kept here is only the CDR3 DNA, which spans 45 bases and is read in frame from base 1. Looking up the germline V gene (reference sequence) yields CDR1 MNHEY and CDR2 SMNVEV. At the junction V is shortened by 1 base and J by 0 bases; bases outside the gene matches: 1. Study-level results and caveats: Compared with coincidental sharing between unrelated individuals, an excess of low generation-probability sequences was observed among out-of-frame TCR alpha sequences shared between twins. Fewer insertions were carried by abundant cord blood beta clonotypes; a weaker similar trend was observed in young adult naive repertoires, while no such trend was observed in memory repertoires. A weaker excess of twin sharing was found in beta out-of-frame sequences because the signal-to-noise ratio was lowered by fewer shared sequences. Zero-insertion analyses could be partly confounded by invariant T cells such as MAIT and iNKT, though diverse VJ usage argued against such confounding for most clonotypes. Because the same donors could not be followed over many years, the conclusions depended on cross-sectional statistical analysis. Out-of-frame TCR alpha sharing in monozygotic twins was systematically underestimated by recombination models, whereas sharing between unrelated individuals was in agreement with the recombination models.

Receptors were amplified or captured by 5' RACE. This sample was sequenced with an Illumina HiSeq 2000. Template switching added a universal primer binding site, and the final cDNA carried a unique molecular identifier that allowed TCR cDNA molecules to be counted accurately. Specific primers in the conserved constant-segment region were used to synthesize first-strand cDNA for the TCR alpha and beta chains. To control for contamination, every cDNA library carried two barcodes: a SMART-Mk sample barcode plus Illumina barcodes. Two successive PCR steps introduced TruSeq adapter sequences along with Illumina sample barcodes. Sequencing of the TCR alpha and beta cDNA libraries was done on the Illumina HiSeq platform using custom primers. For the original study's pipeline: MiGEC processed the raw reads to extract unique molecular identifiers, while MiXCR was used to determine the CDR3 positions. Recombination models were inferred per individual with the repgenHMM and IGoR tools using an EM algorithm. Shared clonotypes were analyzed with the tcR package in R, and sharing was normalized by the product of cloneset sizes. Out-of-frame nonproductive sequences were analyzed to study raw recombination free of thymic and clonal selection effects. The public sequencing data were trimmed at Q25 with fastp and processed into clonotypes with MiXCR by TCRdb, which kept only in-frame beta chains. When rows share a CDR3 protein, they turn into one entry using the most common DNA and genes. TCRdb, not the original authors, processed these V and J calls. This sample holds about 250,000 distinct CDR3 sequences; approximately 7.9% were observed only once. The ten largest account for under 6% of the sample.

All donors were healthy Caucasians. Three pairs of female monozygotic twins, all aged 18 to 29 years, made up the twin cohort. CD4+ and CD8+ T cell populations were isolated with positive isolation kits from Invitrogen. This sample was shared with a second study, whose subject was yellow fever vaccine responses in identical twins. The second study also describes: The T cell response to vaccination in identical twins was reported by the authors to appear partly convergent and partly personalized. In identical twins, the study followed T cell clones that responded to the vaccine with precision.

This TCR came from a woman aged 18-30 years in good health. The chain links TRBV27 with TRBJ2-3; a stretch of 7 junction bases matches TRBD1. The material sequenced was CD8+ T cells sorted from blood. At the DNA level, the sequence is TGTGCCAGCAGTTTATGGACAGGAAGCACAGATACGCAGTATTTT. Translation gives CASSLWTGSTDTQYF.